This TCR beta chain was observed in a study of blood T cells in healthy people across ages. The use of a sample-barcoded 5' primer and a J-beta primer mix characterized a second PCR of about 7 to 12 cycles. TCRdb passed the 5' RACE reads through MiXCR, listing each CDR3 protein once. The table includes 650,000 to 950,000 distinct CDR3 sequences, around 43% detected once. This clonotype has a handful of counts. Unmatched junction bases numbered 5, after V lost 6 bases and J lost 6 bases. Germline assignment: CDR1 ENHRY and CDR2 SYGVKD. The CDR3 extends over 12 amino acids. This TCR was sampled from a man in his sixties in good health. The sequencing input was blood. The chain links TRBV10-3 to TRBJ2-7, with 7 bases aligning to TRBD1. CDR3 sequence reads: CAISAGTAEQYF. Here the CDR3 DNA reads TGTGCCATCAGCGCCGGGACAGCCGAGCAGTACTTC.